The entry below gives a single T cell receptor (beta chain) sequence along with its context. The antigen is unknown. This sample was included in a study of human versus mouse CDR3 diversity and MHC coevolution. Whole-study results and caveats: Compared with mice, human CDR3s carried more deletions and insertions on average.

Some clones are missing from TCRdb's copy, which holds only in-frame ones; the method was immunoSEQ multiplex PCR. The sample yields roughly 80,000 clones, 90% to 95% seen once. The germline CDR1 and CDR2 sequences are SGHAT and FQNNGV. The ends were cut back, 1 base at V and 3 bases at J, with 5 bases in the middle. The CDR3 is 13 amino acids. This chain connects TRBV11-2 to TRBJ2-3; possible D gene TRBD2, 5 bases. The sequence was collected from a person aged 30-69 years in good health. Sample: naive CD4+ T cells from blood. Subset defined: CD45RO-negative CD62L-positive naive CD4 T cells. The CDR3 loop is CASSLAGTDTQYF. In nucleotides, the CDR3 is TGTGCCAGCAGCTTAGCGGGGACAGATACGCAGTATTTT.